This is a list of T cell receptor beta chains from one sample in a study of blood T cells in healthy people across ages. One entry per CDR3 protein results from TCRdb running MiXCR on the 5' RACE reads. The data contain over a million distinct CDR3 sequences, 20% to 25% of them singletons. The sample also formed part of further work on T cells of mothers and their children.

Sequencing was carried out using blood. The receptors stem from a girl aged 2-9 years in good health. The CDR3 runs from the conserved cysteine through the conserved F or W. A D gene is named only where the DNA matches it firmly. Only part of the rows carry a size: once, few, many, or a class if the clone is expanded.

>few|TRBJ2-7|TRBV2|14|NA
CASSEPGHPSEQYF
TGTGCCAGCAGTGAACCTGGTCACCCGAGCGAGCAGTACTTC
>NA|TRBJ2-3|TRBV20-1|12|TRBD2
CSASTSADTQYF
TGCAGTGCCTCGACTAGCGCAGATACGCAGTATTTT
>NA|TRBJ1-1|TRBV7-9|11|NA
CASQQDTEAFF
TGTGCCAGTCAACAGGACACTGAAGCTTTCTTT
>NA|TRBJ2-1|TRBV21-1|19|NA
CASSPGRLAGALSYNEQFF
TGTGCCAGCAGCCCCGGGCGGCTAGCGGGGGCACTATCCTACAATGAGCAGTTCTTC
>few|TRBJ2-2|TRBV5-1|12|NA
CASIGRSGELFF
TGCGCCAGCATAGGCAGGTCCGGGGAGCTGTTTTTT
>NA|TRBJ2-3|TRBV2|18|NA
CASSEILGDSRVKDTQYF
TGTGCCAGCAGTGAAATCTTAGGGGACTCCCGTGTAAAAGATACGCAGTATTTT
>many|TRBJ2-2|TRBV2|12|TRBD2
CAIRSGRWQLFF
TGTGCCATACGTAGCGGGAGATGGCAGCTGTTTTTT
>few|TRBJ1-4|TRBV7-2|13|NA
CASSLGPDERLFF
TGTGCCAGCAGCTTAGGACCAGACGAAAGACTGTTTTTT
>NA|TRBJ2-1|TRBV4-1|15|NA
CASSLAGESYNEQFF
TGCGCCAGCAGCCTTGCAGGGGAGTCCTACAATGAGCAGTTCTTC
>NA|TRBJ1-2|TRBV4-1|13|NA
CASSPQRGYDYTF
TGCGCCAGCAGCCCGCAACGGGGCTATGACTACACCTTC
>few|TRBJ2-1|TRBV6-2/TRBV6-3|14|NA
CASSWMSSYNEQFF
TGTGCCAGCAGCTGGATGAGCTCCTACAATGAGCAGTTCTTC
>few|TRBJ2-3|TRBV20-1|14|NA
CSARGPTVTDTQYF
TGCAGTGCTAGAGGTCCGACAGTTACAGATACGCAGTATTTT
>NA|TRBJ1-5|TRBV4-3|16|TRBD1
CASSQVKDRVSQPQHF
TGCGCCAGCAGCCAAGTCAAGGACAGGGTGAGCCAGCCCCAGCATTTT
>few|TRBJ2-5|TRBV5-1|15|NA
CASSFGDSRQETQYF
TGCGCCAGCAGCTTCGGGGATTCGAGGCAAGAGACCCAGTACTTC
>few|TRBJ1-2|TRBV7-6|15|TRBD1
CASSAEPTGRGGYTF
TGTGCCAGCAGCGCAGAACCGACAGGGAGGGGAGGCTACACCTTC
>NA|TRBJ1-2|TRBV29-1|10|NA
CSGGDTGYTF
TGCAGCGGGGGGGACACCGGCTACACCTTC
>NA|TRBJ2-5|TRBV25-1|13|NA
CASSPSAGETQYF
TGTGCCAGCAGTCCATCGGCAGGAGAGACCCAGTACTTC
>NA|TRBJ2-7|TRBV4-1|15|NA
CASSQDPESQGPEYF
TGCGCCAGCAGCCAAGATCCGGAGTCGCAGGGGCCAGAGTACTTC
>few|TRBJ2-1|TRBV29-1|14|NA
CSVLSGETYNEQFF
TGCAGCGTTCTTTCAGGGGAAACCTACAATGAGCAGTTCTTC
>NA|TRBJ2-3|TRBV11-2|13|NA
CASSFPGVDTQYF
TGTGCCAGCAGCTTTCCCGGTGTGGATACGCAGTATTTT
>few|TRBJ2-1|TRBV7-2|13|NA
CASSSRVDNEQFF
TGTGCCAGCAGCTCCAGGGTTGACAATGAGCAGTTCTTC
>NA|TRBJ1-2|TRBV12-3/TRBV12-4|14|NA
CASSFRGQPDGYTF
TGTGCCAGCAGTTTCCGAGGGCAGCCAGATGGCTACACCTTC
>once|TRBJ2-3|TRBV20-1|13|NA
CSAQTQYTDTQYF
TGCAGTGCACAAACCCAATACACAGATACGCAGTATTTT
>NA|TRBJ1-1|TRBV9|14|NA
CASSVDGQNTEAFF
TGTGCCAGCAGCGTGGATGGACAGAACACTGAAGCTTTCTTT
>NA|TRBJ1-1|TRBV12-3/TRBV12-4|13|NA
CASTQYTELGAFF
TGTGCCAGCACCCAATACACGGAGCTTGGAGCTTTCTTT
>NA|TRBJ2-7|TRBV3-1|19|NA
CASSPMKRITGTATYEQYF
TGTGCCAGCAGCCCGATGAAAAGGATTACAGGGACCGCCACCTACGAGCAGTACTTC
>NA|TRBJ2-7|TRBV4-2|14|NA
CASSDYRAPYEQYF
TGTGCCAGCAGCGATTATCGGGCGCCCTACGAGCAGTACTTC
>NA|TRBJ2-4|TRBV6-6|14|NA
CASSYVGGENIQYF
TGTGCCAGCAGTTACGTTGGCGGAGAAAACATTCAGTACTTC
>few|TRBJ1-1|TRBV12-3/TRBV12-4|13|NA
CASSQDTNTEAFF
TGTGCCAGCAGCCAAGACACGAACACTGAAGCTTTCTTT
>once|TRBJ2-1|TRBV29-1|11|TRBD1
CSSGQNNEQFF
TGCTCCTCGGGACAGAACAATGAGCAGTTCTTC
>NA|TRBJ2-2|TRBV7-9|15|NA
CASSRGQQNTGELFF
TGTGCCAGCAGCCGTGGACAGCAGAACACCGGGGAGCTGTTTTTT
>NA|TRBJ2-3|TRBV7-6|18|TRBD1
CASSRTGQGLLGTDTQYF
TGTGCCAGCAGCCGAACGGGACAGGGGCTCCTAGGCACAGATACGCAGTATTTT
>once|TRBJ1-1|TRBV12-3/TRBV12-4|14|NA
CASSLYRESSRAFF
TGTGCCAGCAGTTTATACAGGGAGTCGTCTCGAGCTTTCTTT
>few|TRBJ2-3|TRBV4-1|15|TRBD2
CASSQALAVTDTQYF
TGCGCCAGCAGCCAAGCTCTAGCGGTTACAGATACGCAGTATTTT
>few|TRBJ2-1|TRBV12-3/TRBV12-4|16|TRBD2
CASSLVLAGGRGEQFF
TGTGCCAGCAGTTTAGTACTAGCGGGGGGCCGGGGTGAGCAGTTCTTC
>few|TRBJ2-3|TRBV25-1|12|NA
CASSEYSDTQYF
TGTGCCAGCAGTGAATATTCGGATACGCAGTATTTT
>NA|TRBJ1-4|TRBV2|12|NA
CASRRRSEKLFF
TGTGCCAGCAGGAGGCGGAGTGAAAAACTGTTTTTT
>few|TRBJ2-1|TRBV5-1|17|TRBD2
CASSPGTLSGSLGEQFF
TGCGCCAGCAGCCCGGGGACCCTTAGCGGGAGTTTAGGAGAGCAGTTCTTC
>few|TRBJ1-3|TRBV29-1|12|NA
CSASRAGNTIYF
TGCAGCGCCTCGAGGGCTGGAAACACCATATATTTT
>few|TRBJ2-4|TRBV11-1|13|NA
CASSQSGLNIQYF
TGTGCCAGCAGCCAATCAGGGTTAAACATTCAGTACTTC
>NA|TRBJ2-1|TRBV6-2/TRBV6-3|16|TRBD2
CASRGTSGGFWNEQFF
TGTGCCAGCAGAGGGACTAGCGGGGGATTTTGGAATGAGCAGTTCTTC
>once|TRBJ1-1|TRBV6-2/TRBV6-3|15|NA
CATDKRRRVGTEAFF
TGTGCCACCGATAAACGAAGGCGGGTGGGGACTGAAGCTTTCTTT
>few|TRBJ1-1|TRBV5-1|14|NA
CASSLAEFDTEAFF
TGCGCCAGCAGCTTGGCCGAATTTGACACTGAAGCTTTCTTT
>NA|TRBJ2-5|TRBV28|16|NA
CASSLLFGLARETQYF
TGTGCCAGCAGTCTCCTGTTCGGGCTTGCACGGGAGACCCAGTACTTC
>few|TRBJ2-5|TRBV5-6|13|NA
CASKIGDQGTQYF
TGTGCCAGCAAGATTGGGGACCAAGGGACCCAGTACTTC
>many|TRBJ1-1|TRBV19|16|NA
CASSVVKISDLTWAFF
TGTGCCAGTAGTGTAGTGAAAATCAGCGACCTGACATGGGCTTTCTTT
>NA|TRBJ2-2|TRBV2|16|NA
CASQNPFFPNTGELFF
TGTGCCAGCCAGAACCCTTTTTTCCCGAACACCGGGGAGCTGTTTTTT
>NA|TRBJ1-2|TRBV25-1|14|NA
CASRDGGGFYGYTF
TGTGCCAGCAGGGATGGGGGTGGTTTTTATGGCTACACCTTC
>NA|TRBJ1-2|TRBV28|15|NA
CAGTPGTQIVYGYTF
TGTGCCGGCACCCCCGGGACACAAATAGTGTATGGCTACACCTTC
>NA|TRBJ2-5|TRBV6-1|16|NA
CASSEARLGPGETQYF
TGTGCCAGCAGTGAAGCTCGTCTGGGTCCCGGGGAGACCCAGTACTTC
>few|TRBJ2-7|TRBV12-3/TRBV12-4|12|NA
CASSFEFHEQYF
TGTGCCAGCAGTTTTGAGTTCCACGAGCAGTACTTC
>NA|TRBJ2-2|TRBV20-1|12|TRBD2
CSLAGAAGELFF
TGCAGTTTAGCGGGAGCGGCCGGGGAGCTGTTTTTT